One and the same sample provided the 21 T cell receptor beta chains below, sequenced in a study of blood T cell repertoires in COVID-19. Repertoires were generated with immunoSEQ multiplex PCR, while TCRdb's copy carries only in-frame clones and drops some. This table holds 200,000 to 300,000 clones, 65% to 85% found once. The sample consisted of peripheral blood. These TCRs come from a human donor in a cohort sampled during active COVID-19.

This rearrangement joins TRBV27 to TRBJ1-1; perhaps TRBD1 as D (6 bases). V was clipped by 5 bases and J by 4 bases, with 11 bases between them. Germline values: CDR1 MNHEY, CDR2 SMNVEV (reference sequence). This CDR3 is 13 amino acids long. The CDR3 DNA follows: TGTGCCAGCAGTCTACAGGGTGGCACTGAAGCTTTCTTT. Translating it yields CASSLQGGTEAFF.

The CDR3 region has the DNA TGTGCCAGCAGCCAAGGGTCAGGGCGATATGGCTACACCTTC. Encoded protein: CASSQGSGRYGYTF. The chain combines TRBV4-2 with TRBJ1-2, with D possibly matching TRBD1 (5 bases). This CDR3 region has 14 residues. The germline V gene encodes CDR1 LGHNA and CDR2 YNFKEQ. V was shortened by 1 base and J by 5 bases, with 11 bases between the two germline ends.

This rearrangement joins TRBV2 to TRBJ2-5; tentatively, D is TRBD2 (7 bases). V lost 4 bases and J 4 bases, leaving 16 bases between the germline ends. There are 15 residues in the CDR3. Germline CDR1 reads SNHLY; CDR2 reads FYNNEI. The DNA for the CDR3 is TGTGCCAGCAGTGTAGAGGGGGGGGTATCAGAGACCCAGTACTTC. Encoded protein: CASSVEGGVSETQYF.

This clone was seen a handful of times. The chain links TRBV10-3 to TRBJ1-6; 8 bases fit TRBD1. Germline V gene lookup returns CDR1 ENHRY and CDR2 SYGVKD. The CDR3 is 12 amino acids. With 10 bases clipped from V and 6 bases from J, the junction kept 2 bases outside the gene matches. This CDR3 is CATGQGNSPLHF. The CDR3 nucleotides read TGTGCCACTGGACAGGGTAATTCACCCCTCCACTTT.

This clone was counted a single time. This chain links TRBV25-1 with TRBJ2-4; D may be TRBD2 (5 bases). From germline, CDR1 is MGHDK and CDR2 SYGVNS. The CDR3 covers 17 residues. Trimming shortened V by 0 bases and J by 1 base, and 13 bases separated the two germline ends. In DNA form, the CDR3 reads TGTGCCAGCAGTGAATATCGGGGATCTGCGGCCAAAAACATTCAGTACTTC. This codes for CASSEYRGSAAKNIQYF.

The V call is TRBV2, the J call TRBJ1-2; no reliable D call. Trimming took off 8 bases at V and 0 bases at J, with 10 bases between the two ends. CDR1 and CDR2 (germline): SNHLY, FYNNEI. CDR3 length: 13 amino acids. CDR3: CASPRPSNYGYTF. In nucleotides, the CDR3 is TGTGCCAGCCCGCGCCCCTCTAACTATGGCTACACCTTC. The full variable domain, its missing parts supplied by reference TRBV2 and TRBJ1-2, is EPEVTQTPSHQVTQMGQEVILRCVPISNHLYFYWYRQILGQKVEFLVSFYNNEISEKSEIFDDQFSVERPDGSNFTLKIRSTKLEDSAMYFCASPRPSNYGYTFGSGTRLTVV.

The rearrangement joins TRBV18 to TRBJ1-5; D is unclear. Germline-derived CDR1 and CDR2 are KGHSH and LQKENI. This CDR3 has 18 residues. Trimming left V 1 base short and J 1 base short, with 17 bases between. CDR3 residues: CASSPQSTEGGSNQPQHF. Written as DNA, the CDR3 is TGTGCCAGCTCACCACAGAGCACGGAGGGAGGGAGCAATCAGCCCCAGCATTTT.

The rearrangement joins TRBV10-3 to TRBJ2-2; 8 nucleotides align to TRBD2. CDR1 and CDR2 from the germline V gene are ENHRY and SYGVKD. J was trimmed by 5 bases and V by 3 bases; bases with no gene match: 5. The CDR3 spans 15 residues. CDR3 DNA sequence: TGTGCCATCAGTGATCAGGGACTAGAGACCGGGGAGCTGTTTTTT. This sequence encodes CAISDQGLETGELFF.

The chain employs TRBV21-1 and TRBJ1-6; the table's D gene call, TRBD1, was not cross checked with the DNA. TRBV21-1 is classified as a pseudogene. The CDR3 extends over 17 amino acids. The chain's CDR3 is CASSKARGTGRNSPLHF. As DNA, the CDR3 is TGTGCCAGCAGCAAAGCGCGGGGGACAGGGAGGAATTCACCCCTCCACTTT.

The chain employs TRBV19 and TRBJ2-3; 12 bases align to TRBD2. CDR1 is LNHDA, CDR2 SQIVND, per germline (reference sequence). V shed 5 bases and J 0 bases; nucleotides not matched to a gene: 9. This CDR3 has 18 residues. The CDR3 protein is CASSGRGLAGTSTDTQYF. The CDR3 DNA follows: TGTGCCAGTAGTGGTCGGGGACTAGCGGGTACTAGCACAGATACGCAGTATTTT. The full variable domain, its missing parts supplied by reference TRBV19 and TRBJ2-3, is DGGITQSPKYLFRKEGQNVTLSCEQNLNHDAMYWYRQDPGQGLRLIYYSQIVNDFQKGDIAEGYSVSREKKESFPLTVTSAQKNPTAFYLCASSGRGLAGTSTDTQYFGPGTRLTVL.

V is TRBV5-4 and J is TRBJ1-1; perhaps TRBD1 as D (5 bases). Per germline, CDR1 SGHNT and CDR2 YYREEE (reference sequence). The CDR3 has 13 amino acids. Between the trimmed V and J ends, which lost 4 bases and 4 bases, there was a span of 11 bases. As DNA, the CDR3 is TGTGCCAGCAGCGGATCCAGGGTCACTGAAGCTTTCTTT. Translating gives CASSGSRVTEAFF.

The CDR3 reads CATSDKRGGRDEQFF. CDR3 DNA sequence: TGTGCCACCAGTGATAAGCGAGGAGGAAGGGATGAGCAGTTCTTC. The gene calls are TRBV24-1 and TRBJ2-1; possibly TRBD2 for D (5 bases). Trimming removed 3 bases from V and 8 bases from J, with 16 bases in between. The CDR3 covers 15 residues. Looked up from germline, CDR1 is KGHDR and CDR2 is SFDVKD.

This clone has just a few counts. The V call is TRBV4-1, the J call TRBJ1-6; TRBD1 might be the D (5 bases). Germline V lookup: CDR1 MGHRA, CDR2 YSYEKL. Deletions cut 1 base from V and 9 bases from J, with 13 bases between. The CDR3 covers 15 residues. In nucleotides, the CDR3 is TGCGCCAGCAGCCAAGGGGCAGCCGGGGGTTCACCCCTCCACTTT. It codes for CASSQGAAGGSPLHF.

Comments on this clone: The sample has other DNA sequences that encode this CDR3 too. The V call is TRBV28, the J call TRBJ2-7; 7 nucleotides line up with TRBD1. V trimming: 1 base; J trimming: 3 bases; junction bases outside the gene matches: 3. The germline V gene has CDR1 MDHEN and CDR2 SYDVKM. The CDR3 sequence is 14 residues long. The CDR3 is CASSLSGQVYEQYF. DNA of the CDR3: TGTGCCAGCAGTTTATCAGGACAGGTCTACGAGCAGTACTTC.

The chain's CDR3 is CASSVRAGGSYEQYF. CDR3 nucleotide sequence: TGTGCCAGCAGCGTACGGGCGGGAGGTTCCTACGAGCAGTACTTC. The chain joins TRBV9 to TRBJ2-7, with 8 bases fitting TRBD2. V was clipped by 1 base and J by 1 base; unmatched bases: 4. Per germline, CDR1 SGDLS and CDR2 YYNGEE. The CDR3 loop spans 15 amino acids.

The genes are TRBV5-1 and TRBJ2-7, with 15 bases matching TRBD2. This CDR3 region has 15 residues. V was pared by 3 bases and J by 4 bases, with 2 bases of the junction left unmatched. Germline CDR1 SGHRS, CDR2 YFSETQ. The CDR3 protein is CASSWTSGRDYEQYF. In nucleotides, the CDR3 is TGCGCCAGCAGCTGGACTAGCGGGAGGGATTACGAGCAGTACTTC.

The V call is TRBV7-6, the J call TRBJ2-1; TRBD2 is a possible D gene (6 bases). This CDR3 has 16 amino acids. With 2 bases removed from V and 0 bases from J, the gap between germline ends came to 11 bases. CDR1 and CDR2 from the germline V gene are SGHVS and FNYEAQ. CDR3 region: CASSLLARDSYNEQFF. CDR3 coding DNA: TGTGCCAGCAGCTTACTAGCGCGCGACTCCTACAATGAGCAGTTCTTC.

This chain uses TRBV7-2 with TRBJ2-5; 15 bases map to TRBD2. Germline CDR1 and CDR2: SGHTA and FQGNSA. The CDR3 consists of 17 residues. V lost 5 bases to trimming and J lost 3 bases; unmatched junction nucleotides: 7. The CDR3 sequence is CASSLGLAGGVKETQYF. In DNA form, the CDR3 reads TGTGCCAGCAGCCTGGGACTAGCGGGAGGCGTAAAAGAGACCCAGTACTTC.

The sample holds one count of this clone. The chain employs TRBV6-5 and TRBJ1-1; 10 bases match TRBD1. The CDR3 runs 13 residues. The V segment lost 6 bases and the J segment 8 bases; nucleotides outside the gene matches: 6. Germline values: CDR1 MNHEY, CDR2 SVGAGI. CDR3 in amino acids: CASSRDRGHEAFF. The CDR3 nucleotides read TGTGCCAGCAGCCGGGACAGGGGCCACGAAGCTTTCTTT.

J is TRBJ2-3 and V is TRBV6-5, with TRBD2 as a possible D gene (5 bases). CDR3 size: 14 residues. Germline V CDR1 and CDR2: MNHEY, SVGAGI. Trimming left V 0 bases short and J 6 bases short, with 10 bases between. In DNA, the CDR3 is TGTGCCAGCAGTTACTCGAGGGATGCGGATACGCAGTATTTT. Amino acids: CASSYSRDADTQYF.

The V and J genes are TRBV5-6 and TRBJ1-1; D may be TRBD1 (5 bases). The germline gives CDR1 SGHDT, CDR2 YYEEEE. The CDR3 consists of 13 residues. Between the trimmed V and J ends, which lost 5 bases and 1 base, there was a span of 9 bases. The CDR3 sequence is CASRQDPNTEAFF. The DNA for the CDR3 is TGTGCCAGCAGACAGGACCCGAACACTGAAGCTTTCTTT.